This TCR beta chain was sequenced in a study of shared clonotypes between healthy human individuals. Several immunoSEQ 96-well plates shared each subset's DNA, each plate a replicate. Profiling relied on immunoSEQ multiplex PCR, and the TCRdb table lists in-frame clones only, not all of them. The sample yields approximately 2,000,000 clones, just under 95% seen once. CD45RO-negative, CCR7-positively selected cells formed the naive CD8 fraction, excluding terminally differentiated effector memory CD45RA+ cells. V shed 6 bases and J 6 bases; nucleotides not matched to a gene: 12. The CDR3 sequence is 15 residues long. CDR1 SNHLY and CDR2 FYNNEI come from the germline V gene.

Input material: naive CD8+ T cells from PBMCs. The receptor was derived from a man younger than 35 in good health. Some clones in this sample may be carry-over from other donors' samples. The V call is TRBV2, the J call TRBJ2-7, with 9 bases identical to TRBD1. DNA of the CDR3: TGTGCCAGCAGCCCCGGTCCCGGGACAGGGATCGAGCAGTACTTC. It codes for CASSPGPGTGIEQYF.